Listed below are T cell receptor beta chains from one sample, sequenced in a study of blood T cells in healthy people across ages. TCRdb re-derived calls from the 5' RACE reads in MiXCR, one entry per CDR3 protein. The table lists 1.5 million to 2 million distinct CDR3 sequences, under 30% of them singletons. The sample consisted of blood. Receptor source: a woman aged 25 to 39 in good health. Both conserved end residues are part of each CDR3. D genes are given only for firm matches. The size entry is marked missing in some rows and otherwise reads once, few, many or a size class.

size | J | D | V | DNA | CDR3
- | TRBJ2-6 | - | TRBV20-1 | TGCAGTGCTGCATTCTCTGGGGCCAACGTCCTGACTTTC | CSAAFSGANVLTF
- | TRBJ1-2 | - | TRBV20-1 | TGCAGTGCCGAGGGTCCTCAAACCGACTATGGCTACACCTTC | CSAEGPQTDYGYTF
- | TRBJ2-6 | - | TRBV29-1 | TGCAGCGTAATGTCCCTGGGGTCTGGGACCAACGTCCTGACTTTC | CSVMSLGSGTNVLTF
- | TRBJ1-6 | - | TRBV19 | TGTGCCAGTAGTACGGACAAGGATAATTCACCCCTCCACTTT | CASSTDKDNSPLHF
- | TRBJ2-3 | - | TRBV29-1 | TGCAGCGTTGTCGGGAGAAGGGGTACAGATACGCAGTATTTT | CSVVGRRGTDTQYF
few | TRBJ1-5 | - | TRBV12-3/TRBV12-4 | TGTGCCAGCAGTCTCGATCAGGGGATGAATCAGCCCCAGCATTTT | CASSLDQGMNQPQHF
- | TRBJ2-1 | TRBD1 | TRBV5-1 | TGCGCCAGCAGCTTGATGGGGACAGGGGGCTACAATGAGCAGTTCTTC | CASSLMGTGGYNEQFF
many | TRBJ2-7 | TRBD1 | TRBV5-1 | TGCGCCAGCAGCCCGGGGACAGACGAGCAGTACTTC | CASSPGTDEQYF
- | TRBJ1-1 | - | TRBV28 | TGTGCCAGCAGCTCTGGAGGGACATTGAACACTGAAGCTTTCTTT | CASSSGGTLNTEAFF
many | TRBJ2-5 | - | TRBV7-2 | TGTGCCAGCAGCTTAGTTCTTCGGCGGGCCAAACCGTGGGAGACCCAGTACTTC | CASSLVLRRAKPWETQYF
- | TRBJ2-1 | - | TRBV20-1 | TGCAGTGCTAGAGGGAATTACTACAATGAGCAGTTCTTC | CSARGNYYNEQFF
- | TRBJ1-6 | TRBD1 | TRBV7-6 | TGTGCCAGCAGCGCGACCGGACAGGGGAACTCACCCCTCCACTTT | CASSATGQGNSPLHF